Below, 2 T cell receptor beta chains from the same sample are listed, as sequenced in a study of T cell responses to AZD1222 COVID-19 vaccine (dated by TCRdb to the early 2020s). Libraries were made using the immunoSEQ multiplex PCR assay. The clones in this table, taken by TCRdb from immuneACCESS, are in-frame only. Not every clone is retained; where verified, under half of the shortfall comes from an unresolved V gene, and the cause of the rest is unknown. The table for this sample lists 65,000 to 100,000 clones; roughly 86% of them were counted only once. The top ten constitute 6.9% of the sample. Per the publication, the time point label means: about 28 days (+/-7) after the second vaccine dose. Sample: peripheral blood, taken 28 days after the second AZD1222 dose. Source of these receptors: an adult who received the AZD1222 COVID-19 vaccine.

V is TRBV5-4 and J is TRBJ2-2; 9 nucleotides agree with TRBD1. This CDR3 is 16 amino acids long. Germline V lookup: CDR1 SGHNT, CDR2 YYREEE (reference sequence). The ends lost 0 bases at V and 6 bases at J; junction bases unmatched: 6. The CDR3 bases are TGTGCCAGCAGCTTGGGTGCGGGACAGGGCTCCGGGGAGCTGTTTTTT. This encodes CASSLGAGQGSGELFF. The full variable domain, with the rest looked up from reference TRBV5-4 and TRBJ2-2, is ETGVTQSPTHLIKTRGQQVTLRCSSQSGHNTVSWYQQALGQGPQFIFQYYREEENGRGNFPPRFSGLQFPNYSSELNVNALELDDSALYLCASSLGAGQGSGELFFGEGSRLTVL.

The V call is TRBV7-2, the J call TRBJ2-2, with 10 nucleotides matching TRBD1. V was clipped by 1 base and J by 4 bases; unmatched bases: 3. The germline V gene has CDR1 SGHTA and CDR2 FQGNSA. The CDR3 sequence is 16 residues long. The CDR3 sequence: CASSLGGQGTTGELFF. DNA of the CDR3: TGTGCCAGCAGCTTAGGGGGACAGGGGACCACCGGGGAGCTGTTTTTT.